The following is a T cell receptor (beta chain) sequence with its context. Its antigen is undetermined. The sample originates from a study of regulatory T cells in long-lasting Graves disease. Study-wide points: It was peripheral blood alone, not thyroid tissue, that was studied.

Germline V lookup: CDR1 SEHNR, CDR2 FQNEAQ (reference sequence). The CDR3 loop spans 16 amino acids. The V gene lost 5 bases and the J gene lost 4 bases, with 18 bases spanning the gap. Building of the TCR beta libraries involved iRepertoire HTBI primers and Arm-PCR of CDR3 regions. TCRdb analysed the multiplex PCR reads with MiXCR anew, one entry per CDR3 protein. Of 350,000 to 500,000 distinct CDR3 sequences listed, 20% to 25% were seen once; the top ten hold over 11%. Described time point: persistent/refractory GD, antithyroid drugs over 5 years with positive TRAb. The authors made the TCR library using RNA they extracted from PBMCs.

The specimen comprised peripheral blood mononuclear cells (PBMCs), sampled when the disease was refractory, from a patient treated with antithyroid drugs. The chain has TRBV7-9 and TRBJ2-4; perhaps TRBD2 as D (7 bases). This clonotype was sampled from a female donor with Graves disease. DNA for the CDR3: TGTGCCAGCAGCCCAGCGGAAGGGGGGGCGAAAAACATTCAGTACTTC. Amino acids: CASSPAEGGAKNIQYF.